This T cell receptor beta chain was captured in a study of OX40 agonist ivuxolimab in advanced cancers. The CDR3 runs to 16 residues. The V gene lost 5 bases and the J gene lost 0 bases, with 17 bases spanning the gap. The germline gives CDR1 LNHDA, CDR2 SQIVND (reference sequence). Profiling relied on immunoSEQ multiplex PCR, and the TCRdb table lists in-frame clones only, not all of them. The sample lists some 66,000 clones, around 86% seen once, with roughly 2.5% in the top ten. The chain employs TRBV19 and TRBJ2-7, with D perhaps being TRBD1 or TRBD2 (5 bases each). Sequences were derived from CD4+ or CD8+ T cells sorted from blood, sampled in a trial of the OX40 agonist ivuxolimab. The source is an adult with an advanced solid tumor such as melanoma, head and neck, liver or kidney cancer. CDR3 sequence: CASSEGRGLSSYEQYF. The DNA of the CDR3 is TGTGCCAGTAGTGAAGGACGGGGCCTCAGCTCCTACGAGCAGTACTTC.